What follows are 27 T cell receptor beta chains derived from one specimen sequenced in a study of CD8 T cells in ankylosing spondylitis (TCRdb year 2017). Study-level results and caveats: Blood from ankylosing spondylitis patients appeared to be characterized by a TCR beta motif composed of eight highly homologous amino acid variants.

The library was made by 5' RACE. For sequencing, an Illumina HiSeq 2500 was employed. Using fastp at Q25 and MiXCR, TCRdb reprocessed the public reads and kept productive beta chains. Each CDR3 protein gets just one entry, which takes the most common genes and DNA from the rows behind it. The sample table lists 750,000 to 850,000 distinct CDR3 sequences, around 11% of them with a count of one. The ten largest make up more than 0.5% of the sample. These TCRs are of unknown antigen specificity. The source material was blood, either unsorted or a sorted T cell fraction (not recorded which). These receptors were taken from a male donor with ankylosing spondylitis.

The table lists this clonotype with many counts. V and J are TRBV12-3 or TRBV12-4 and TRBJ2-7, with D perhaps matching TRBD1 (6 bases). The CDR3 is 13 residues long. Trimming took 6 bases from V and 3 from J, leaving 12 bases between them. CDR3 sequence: CASSHTDSYEQYF. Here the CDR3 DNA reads TGTGCCAGCAGCCATACGGACAGCTACGAGCAGTACTTC.

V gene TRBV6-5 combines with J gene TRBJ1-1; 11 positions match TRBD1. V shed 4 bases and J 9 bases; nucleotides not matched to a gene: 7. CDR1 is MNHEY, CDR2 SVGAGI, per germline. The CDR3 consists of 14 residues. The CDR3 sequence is CASSSRGQGGKAFF. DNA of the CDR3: TGTGCCAGCAGTTCCAGGGGACAGGGGGGTAAAGCTTTCTTT.

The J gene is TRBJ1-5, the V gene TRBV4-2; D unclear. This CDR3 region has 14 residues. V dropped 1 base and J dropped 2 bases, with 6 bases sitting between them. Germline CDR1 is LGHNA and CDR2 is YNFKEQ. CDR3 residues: CASSQGAGNQPQHF. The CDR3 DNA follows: TGTGCCAGCAGCCAAGGCGCAGGCAATCAGCCCCAGCATTTT.

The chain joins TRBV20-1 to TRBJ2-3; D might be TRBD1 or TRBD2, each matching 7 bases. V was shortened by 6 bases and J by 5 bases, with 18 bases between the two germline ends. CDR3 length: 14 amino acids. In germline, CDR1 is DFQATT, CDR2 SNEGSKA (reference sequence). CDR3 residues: CSARRQGGKDTQYF. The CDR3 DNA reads TGCAGTGCCAGGAGACAGGGAGGGAAAGATACGCAGTATTTT.

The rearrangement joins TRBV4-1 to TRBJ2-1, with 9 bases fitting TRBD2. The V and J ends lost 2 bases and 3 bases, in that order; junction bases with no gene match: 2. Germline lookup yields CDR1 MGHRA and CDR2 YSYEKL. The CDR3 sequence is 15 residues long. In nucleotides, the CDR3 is TGCGCCAGCAGCCAACCACTAGCGGGCTACAATGAGCAGTTCTTC. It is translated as CASSQPLAGYNEQFF.

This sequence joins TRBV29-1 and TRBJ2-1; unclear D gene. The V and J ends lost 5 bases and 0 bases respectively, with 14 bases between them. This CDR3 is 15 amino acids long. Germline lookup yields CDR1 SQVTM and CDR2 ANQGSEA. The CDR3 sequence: CSVFGGPSSYNEQFF. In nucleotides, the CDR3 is TGCAGCGTTTTTGGCGGACCTAGCTCCTACAATGAGCAGTTCTTC.

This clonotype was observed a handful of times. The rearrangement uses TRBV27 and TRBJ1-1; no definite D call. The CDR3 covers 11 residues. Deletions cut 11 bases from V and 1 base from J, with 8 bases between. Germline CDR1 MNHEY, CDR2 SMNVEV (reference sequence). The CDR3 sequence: CASARNTEAFF. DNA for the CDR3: TGTGCCTCCGCTCGGAACACTGAAGCTTTCTTT.

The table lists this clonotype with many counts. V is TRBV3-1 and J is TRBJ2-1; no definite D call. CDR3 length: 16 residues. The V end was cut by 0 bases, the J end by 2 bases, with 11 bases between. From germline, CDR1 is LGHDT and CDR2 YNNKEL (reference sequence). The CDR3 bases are TGTGCCAGCAGCCAAGATATTTTCGGCCCCTACAATGAGCAGTTCTTC. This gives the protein CASSQDIFGPYNEQFF.

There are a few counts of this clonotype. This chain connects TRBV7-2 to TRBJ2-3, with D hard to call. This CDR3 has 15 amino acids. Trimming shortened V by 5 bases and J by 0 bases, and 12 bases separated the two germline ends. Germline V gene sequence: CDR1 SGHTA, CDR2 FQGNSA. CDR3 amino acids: CASSPHSRSTDTQYF. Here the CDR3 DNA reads TGTGCCAGCAGCCCGCACTCAAGGAGCACAGATACGCAGTATTTT.

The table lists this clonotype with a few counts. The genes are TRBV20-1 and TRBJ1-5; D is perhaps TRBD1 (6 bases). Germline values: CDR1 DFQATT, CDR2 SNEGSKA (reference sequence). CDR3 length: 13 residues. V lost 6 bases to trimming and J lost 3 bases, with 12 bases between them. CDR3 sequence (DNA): TGCAGTGCCTCCCCGGGGGCCAATCAGCCCCAGCATTTT. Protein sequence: CSASPGANQPQHF.

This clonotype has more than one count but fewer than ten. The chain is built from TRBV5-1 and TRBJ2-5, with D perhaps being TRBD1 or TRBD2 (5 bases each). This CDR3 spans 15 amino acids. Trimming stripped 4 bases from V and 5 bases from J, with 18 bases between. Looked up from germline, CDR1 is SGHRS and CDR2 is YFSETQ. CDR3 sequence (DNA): TGCGCCAGCAGCCCGTCGGGGCCTCTGATCGAGACCCAGTACTTC. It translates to CASSPSGPLIETQYF. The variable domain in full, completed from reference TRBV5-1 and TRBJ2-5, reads KAGVTQTPRYLIKTRGQQVTLSCSPISGHRSVSWYQQTPGQGLQFLFEYFSETQRNKGNFPGRFSGRQFSNSRSEMNVSTLELGDSALYLCASSPSGPLIETQYFGPGTRLLVL.

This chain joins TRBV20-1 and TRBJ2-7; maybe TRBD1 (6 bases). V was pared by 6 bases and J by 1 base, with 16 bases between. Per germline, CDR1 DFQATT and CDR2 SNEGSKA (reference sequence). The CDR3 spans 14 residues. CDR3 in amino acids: CSAIDRLTSYEQYF. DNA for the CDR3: TGCAGTGCCATCGACAGGCTGACATCCTACGAGCAGTACTTC.

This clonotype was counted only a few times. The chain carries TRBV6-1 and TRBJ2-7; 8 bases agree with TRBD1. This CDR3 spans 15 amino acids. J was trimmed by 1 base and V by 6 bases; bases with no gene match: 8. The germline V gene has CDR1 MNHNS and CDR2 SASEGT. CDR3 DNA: TGTGCCAGCAGACCCGACAGGGGTAGGTCCTACGAGCAGTACTTC. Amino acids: CASRPDRGRSYEQYF.

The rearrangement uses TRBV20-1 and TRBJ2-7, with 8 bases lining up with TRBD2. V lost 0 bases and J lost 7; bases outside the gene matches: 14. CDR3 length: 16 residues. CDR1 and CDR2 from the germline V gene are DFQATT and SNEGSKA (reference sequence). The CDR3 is CSAREISSGLAREQYF. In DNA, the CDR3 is TGCAGTGCTAGAGAAATAAGTTCAGGACTAGCTAGGGAGCAGTACTTC.

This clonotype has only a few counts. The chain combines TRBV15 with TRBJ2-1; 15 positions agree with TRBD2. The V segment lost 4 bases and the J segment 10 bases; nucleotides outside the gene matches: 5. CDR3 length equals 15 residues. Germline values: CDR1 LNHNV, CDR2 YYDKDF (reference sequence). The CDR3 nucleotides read TGTGCCACCAGCAAGGGACTAGCGGGGGGAAAGGAGCAGTTCTTC. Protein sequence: CATSKGLAGGKEQFF. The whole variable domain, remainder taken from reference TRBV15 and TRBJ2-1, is DAMVIQNPRYQVTQFGKPVTLSCSQTLNHNVMYWYQQKSSQAPKLLFHYYDKDFNNEADTPDNFQSRRPNTSFCFLDIRSPGLGDTAMYLCATSKGLAGGKEQFFGPGTRLTVL.

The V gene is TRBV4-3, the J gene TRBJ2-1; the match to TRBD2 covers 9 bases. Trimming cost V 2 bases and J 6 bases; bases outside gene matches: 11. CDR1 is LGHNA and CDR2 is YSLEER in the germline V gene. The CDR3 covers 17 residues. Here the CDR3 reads CASSQSPAGGLGNEQFF. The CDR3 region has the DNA TGCGCCAGCAGCCAAAGTCCAGCGGGGGGCCTAGGCAATGAGCAGTTCTTC.

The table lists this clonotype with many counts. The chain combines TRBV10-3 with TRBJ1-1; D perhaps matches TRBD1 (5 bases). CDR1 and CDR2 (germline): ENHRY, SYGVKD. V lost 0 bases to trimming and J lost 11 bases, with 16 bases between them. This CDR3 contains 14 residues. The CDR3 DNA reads TGTGCCATCAGTGAGTCGGTTTCCAGGGCATCGGCTTTCTTT. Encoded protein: CAISESVSRASAFF.

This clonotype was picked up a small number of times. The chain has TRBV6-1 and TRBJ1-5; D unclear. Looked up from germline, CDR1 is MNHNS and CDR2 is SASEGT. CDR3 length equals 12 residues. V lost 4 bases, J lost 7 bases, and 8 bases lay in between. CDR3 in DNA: TGTGCCAGCAGTGTGGGAGTGCAGCCCCAGCATTTT. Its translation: CASSVGVQPQHF.

The CDR3 DNA reads as TGTGCCAGCCGAGGGGCGAGCTACACCTTC. It translates to CASRGASYTF. The chain joins TRBV6-5 to TRBJ1-2; weak D call: TRBD1 (5 bases). The germline CDR1 and CDR2 sequences are MNHEY and SVGAGI. The V and J ends lost 8 bases and 9 bases respectively, with 10 bases between them. CDR3 size: 10 residues.

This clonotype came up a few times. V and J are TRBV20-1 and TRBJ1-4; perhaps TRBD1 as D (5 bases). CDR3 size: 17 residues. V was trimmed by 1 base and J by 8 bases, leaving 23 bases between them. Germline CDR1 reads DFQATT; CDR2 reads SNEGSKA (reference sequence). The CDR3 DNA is TGCAGTGCTAGAGGACGGAGAAGAGGCAGGGATGGGGAAAAACTGTTTTTT. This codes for CSARGRRRGRDGEKLFF.

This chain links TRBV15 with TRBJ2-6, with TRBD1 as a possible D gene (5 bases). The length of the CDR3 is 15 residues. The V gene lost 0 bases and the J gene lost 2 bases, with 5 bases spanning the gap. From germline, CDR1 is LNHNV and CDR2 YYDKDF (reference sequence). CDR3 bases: TGTGCCACCAGCAGAGAAGGGGCTGGGGCCAACGTCCTGACTTTC. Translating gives CATSREGAGANVLTF.

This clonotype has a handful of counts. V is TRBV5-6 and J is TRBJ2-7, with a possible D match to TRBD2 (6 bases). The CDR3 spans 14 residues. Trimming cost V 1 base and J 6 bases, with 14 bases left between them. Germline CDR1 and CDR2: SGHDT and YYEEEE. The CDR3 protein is CASSLSLQGGEQYF. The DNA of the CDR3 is TGTGCCAGCAGCTTGTCATTGCAGGGAGGCGAGCAGTACTTC.

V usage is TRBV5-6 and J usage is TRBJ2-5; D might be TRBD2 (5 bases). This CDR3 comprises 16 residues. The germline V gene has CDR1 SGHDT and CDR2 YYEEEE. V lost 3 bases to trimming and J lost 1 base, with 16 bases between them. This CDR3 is CASSYRGSYRQETQYF. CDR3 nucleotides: TGTGCCAGCAGCTATCGGGGTTCGTATCGCCAAGAGACCCAGTACTTC.

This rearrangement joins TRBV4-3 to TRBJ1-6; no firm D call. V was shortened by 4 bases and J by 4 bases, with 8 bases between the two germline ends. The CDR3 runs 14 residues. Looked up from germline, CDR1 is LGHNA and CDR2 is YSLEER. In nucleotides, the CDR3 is TGCGCCAGCAGCCGATCAGAGTATAATTCACCCCTCCACTTT. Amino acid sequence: CASSRSEYNSPLHF.

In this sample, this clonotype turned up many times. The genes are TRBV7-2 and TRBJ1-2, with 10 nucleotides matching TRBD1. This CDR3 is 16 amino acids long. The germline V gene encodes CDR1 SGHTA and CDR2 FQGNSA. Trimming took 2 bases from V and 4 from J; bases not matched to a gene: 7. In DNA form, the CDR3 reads TGTGCCAGCAGCTTATTTTCGGGACAGGGGTCCTATGGCTACACCTTC. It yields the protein CASSLFSGQGSYGYTF. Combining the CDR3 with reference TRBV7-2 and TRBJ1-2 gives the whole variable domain GAGVSQSPSNKVTEKGKDVELRCDPISGHTALYWYRQSLGQGLEFLIYFQGNSAPDKSGLPSDRFSAERTGGSVSTLTIQRTQQEDSAVYLCASSLFSGQGSYGYTFGSGTRLTVV.

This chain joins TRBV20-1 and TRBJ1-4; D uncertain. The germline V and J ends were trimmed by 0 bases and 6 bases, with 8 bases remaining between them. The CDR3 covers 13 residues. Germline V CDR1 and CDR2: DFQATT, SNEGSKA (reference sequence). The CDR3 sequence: CSAREGFDEKLFF. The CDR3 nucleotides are TGCAGTGCTAGAGAGGGATTTGATGAAAAACTGTTTTTT.

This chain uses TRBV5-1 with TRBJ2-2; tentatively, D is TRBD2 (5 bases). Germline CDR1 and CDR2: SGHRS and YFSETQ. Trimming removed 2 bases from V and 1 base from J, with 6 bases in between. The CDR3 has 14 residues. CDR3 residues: CASSFRENTGELFF. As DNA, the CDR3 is TGCGCCAGCAGCTTTCGGGAGAACACCGGGGAGCTGTTTTTT.